The entry below gives a single T cell receptor beta chain sequence along with its context. MiXCR was run by TCRdb on the 5' RACE reads, yielding one entry per CDR3 protein. The sample holds some 300,000 distinct CDR3 sequences, 19% seen once. This sample is drawn from a study of T-cell memory formation after mild COVID-19. Study information: Largely donor-specific TCR clusters were found.

V was pared by 7 bases and J by 2 bases, with 11 bases between. Per the germline V gene, CDR1 is DFQATT and CDR2 is SNEGSKA (reference sequence). The CDR3 extends over 12 amino acids. The sequence was obtained from a young man who had mild COVID-19 (a few samples of this study predate the infection). Cell type and time point are not known. The V gene is TRBV20-1, the J gene TRBJ1-1; possible D gene TRBD1, 6 bases. The sample taken for sequencing was PBMCs or a T cell subset sorted from them (not recorded which). CDR3 DNA: TGCAGTGTCCCAGGGGTTAACACTGAAGCTTTCTTT. It specifies CSVPGVNTEAFF.